This T cell receptor (beta chain) appears in the sequencing data of a study of shared clonotypes between healthy human individuals. The CDR3 covers 13 residues. Germline assignment: CDR1 MNHEY and CDR2 SVGAGI. Trimming left V 2 bases short and J 9 bases short, with 10 bases between. Measured with immunoSEQ multiplex PCR; TCRdb has only the in-frame clones, and not every one. This sample yields 1.4 million to 1.5 million clones, of which about 96% are seen a single time; roughly 1.1% belongs to the top ten. The gene calls are TRBV6-5 and TRBJ2-2, with D uncertain. This TCR came from a man aged 25 to 40 in good health. The sample consisted of naive CD4+ T cells sorted from blood. Indicated subset: CD45RA+ positively selected. CDR3 DNA sequence: TGTGCCAGCAGTTACGGGTTGGGCCGGGAGCTGTTTTTT. This encodes CASSYGLGRELFF.